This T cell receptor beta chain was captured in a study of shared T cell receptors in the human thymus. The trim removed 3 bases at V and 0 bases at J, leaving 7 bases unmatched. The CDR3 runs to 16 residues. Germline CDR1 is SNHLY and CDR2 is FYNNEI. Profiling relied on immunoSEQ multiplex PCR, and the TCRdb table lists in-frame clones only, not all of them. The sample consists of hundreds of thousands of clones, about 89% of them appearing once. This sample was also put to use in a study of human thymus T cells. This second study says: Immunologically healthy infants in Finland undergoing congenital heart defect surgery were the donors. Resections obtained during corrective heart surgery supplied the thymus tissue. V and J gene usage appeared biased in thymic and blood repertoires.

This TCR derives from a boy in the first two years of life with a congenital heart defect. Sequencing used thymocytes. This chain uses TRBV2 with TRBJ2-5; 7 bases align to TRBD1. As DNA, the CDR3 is TGTGCCAGCAGTGATGGGGGACAGATGTACCAAGAGACCCAGTACTTC. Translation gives CASSDGGQMYQETQYF.